The clone carrying this T cell receptor beta chain was picked up a small number of times. Its specificity is not known. The sample originates from a study of T-cell memory formation after mild COVID-19. Study-wide findings and caveats: Prior to infection, memory already included some responding clones, suggesting cross-reactive memory joined. Second-wave clones reaching peak frequency on day 37 lacked confirmed SARS-CoV-2 specificity. Clones that contracted from day 15 to 85 were balanced CD4/CD8, while later expanders leaned CD4+.

One entry per CDR3 protein, called by TCRdb with MiXCR from the 5' RACE reads. The sample shows almost 350,000 distinct CDR3 sequences, approximately 22% of them seen only once. Trimming stripped 1 base from V and 6 bases from J, with 7 bases between. The CDR3 spans 13 residues. Germline values: CDR1 SGHDN, CDR2 FVKESK. The chain links TRBV14 to TRBJ2-1, with unresolved D. This sequence was found in a man aged 18 to 30 who had mild COVID-19 (a few samples of this study predate the infection). Cell type and time point are not known. What was sequenced was PBMCs or a T cell subset sorted from them (not recorded which). CDR3 coding DNA: TGTGCCAGCAGCCAAGCGCGGATCAATGAGCAGTTCTTC. Its translation: CASSQARINEQFF.